This T cell receptor beta chain was profiled in a study of PD-1 blockade in mismatch repair-deficient tumors. Study-level background: Patients had about eleven mismatch repair-deficient cancer types and were previously treated and progressing.

Germline V gene lookup returns CDR1 MGHRA and CDR2 YSYEKL. CDR3 length: 16 residues. V dropped 0 bases and J dropped 3 bases, with 15 bases sitting between them. The study's findings and limits: After pembrolizumab, tumor-resident clones rose rapidly, then generally contracted before radiologic responses.

Using immunoSEQ multiplex PCR, the repertoire was profiled, and TCRdb retains in-frame clones only, with some absent. The table lists some 16,000 clones, about 86% of them singletons. As regards this clone: Its antigen is still unknown.

Mismatch repair deficiency was confirmed in all patients, by PCR or immunohistochemistry. TCRs were sequenced from a few patients responding to pembrolizumab. This chain links TRBV4-1 with TRBJ2-7; D unresolved. This TCR was sampled from an adult with mismatch repair-deficient cancer. The sequencing here drew on PBMCs, taken 4 weeks after starting pembrolizumab. In DNA, the CDR3 is TGCGCCAGCAGCCAAGATTGGGCAGGAACCCTCTACGAGCAGTACTTC. Protein product: CASSQDWAGTLYEQYF.